Listed here are 30 T cell receptor beta chains from one sample, sequenced in a study of graft-versus-host responses after intestinal transplantation. Plating combined 200,000 CFSE-labeled responder cells with 200,000 irradiated, violet-dye-labeled stimulator cells. Clones were read by immunoSEQ multiplex PCR, and TCRdb kept only the in-frame ones, dropping some. The sample carries roughly 15,000 clones, under 40% recorded once. This sample comprised alloreactive CD8+ T cells from a mixed lymphocyte reaction culture, obtained before intestinal transplant. Regarding subset: CFSE-low proliferating T cells sorted from approximately 6-day pre-transplant mixed lymphocyte reaction (GvH or HvG direction). The receptor set was obtained from a human patient who received an intestinal transplant.

The gene calls are TRBV6-1 and TRBJ1-1; 8 bases align to TRBD1. V dropped 3 bases and J dropped 3; count of bases not matched to a gene: 12. CDR1 is MNHNS and CDR2 is SASEGT in the germline V gene. The CDR3 is 17 residues long. The CDR3 here is CASSDHTFQGAYTEAFF. The CDR3 coding sequence is TGTGCCAGCAGTGACCACACATTTCAGGGGGCCTACACTGAAGCTTTCTTT.

This clone has only a few counts. The CDR3 coding sequence is TGCGCCAGCAGCCCAAGAGGGCCCGGGGAGCTGTTTTTT. Encoded protein: CASSPRGPGELFF. This chain connects TRBV4-1 to TRBJ2-2; tentatively, D is TRBD2 (5 bases). V lost 4 bases and J lost 6, with 9 bases in between. The germline V gene has CDR1 MGHRA and CDR2 YSYEKL. The CDR3 consists of 13 residues.

The rearrangement uses TRBV4-1 and TRBJ2-2; 7 nucleotides align to TRBD2. Germline V gene lookup returns CDR1 MGHRA and CDR2 YSYEKL. This CDR3 comprises 16 residues. The J segment lost 5 bases and the V segment lost 2 bases, leaving 8 bases of the junction unmatched. In nucleotides, the CDR3 is TGCGCCAGCAGCCAACCCGCGGGAGCGAGGACCGGGGAGCTGTTTTTT. Its protein is CASSQPAGARTGELFF.

This rearrangement joins TRBV29-1 to TRBJ2-1; tentative D call: TRBD2 (6 bases). The V end lost 4 bases, the J end lost 2 bases, and 9 bases lay between the germline ends. The CDR3 consists of 13 residues. CDR1 is SQVTM, CDR2 ANQGSEA, per germline. CDR3 region: CSVGGGTYNEQFF. As DNA, the CDR3 is TGCAGCGTTGGTGGGGGGACCTACAATGAGCAGTTCTTC.

The rearrangement links TRBV27 to TRBJ1-5, with TRBD1 matching over 9 bases. Germline-derived CDR1 and CDR2 are MNHEY and SMNVEV (reference sequence). V shed 4 bases, J shed 7 bases, and the junction held 2 bases outside the gene matches. The CDR3 consists of 13 residues. Here the CDR3 reads CASSWGQGQPQHF. In DNA, the CDR3 is TGTGCCAGCAGTTGGGGACAGGGCCAGCCCCAGCATTTT.

The chain links TRBV11-2 to TRBJ1-4, with 7 positions matching TRBD1. In germline, CDR1 is SGHAT, CDR2 FQNNGV. The CDR3 totals 13 residues. Trimming removed 5 bases from V and 8 bases from J; junction bases left unmatched: 5. The CDR3 spells CASSPGGREKLFF. The CDR3 DNA reads TGTGCCAGCAGCCCAGGGGGGAGGGAAAAACTGTTTTTT.

This clone has only a few counts. The chain joins TRBV7-9 to TRBJ2-1, with D unresolved. The CDR3 runs to 12 residues. CDR1 SEHNR and CDR2 FQNEAQ come from the germline V gene (reference sequence). Trimming cost V 6 bases and J 8 bases, with 11 bases left between them. CDR3 residues: CASSSLTDEQFF. The CDR3 DNA reads as TGTGCCAGCAGTTCATTAACGGATGAGCAGTTCTTC.

This clone has a handful of counts. V usage is TRBV30 and J usage is TRBJ1-5, with D uncertain. Trimming took off 0 bases at V and 4 bases at J, with 10 bases between the two ends. Germline CDR1 is GTSNPN and CDR2 is SVGIG (reference sequence). The CDR3 is made up of 14 amino acids. CDR3 protein: CAWSVGSRNQPQHF. In DNA, the CDR3 is TGTGCCTGGAGTGTTGGCAGCAGGAATCAGCCCCAGCATTTT.

The rearrangement uses TRBV4-3 and TRBJ2-7, with 8 bases that match TRBD2. V dropped 2 bases and J dropped 7; count of bases not matched to a gene: 13. The CDR3 extends over 16 amino acids. Germline CDR1 LGHNA, CDR2 YSLEER. The CDR3 loop reads CASSQFPGGPSGEQYF. In DNA, the CDR3 is TGCGCCAGCAGCCAATTCCCGGGGGGGCCCAGCGGGGAGCAGTACTTC.

This chain connects TRBV15 to TRBJ1-4; D possibly corresponds to TRBD1 (6 bases). Germline CDR1 is LNHNV and CDR2 is YYDKDF (reference sequence). V dropped 5 bases and J dropped 7 bases, with 17 bases sitting between them. This CDR3 is 15 amino acids long. DNA for the CDR3: TGTGCCACCAGCTCCTACAGGGAGAAGGTTGAAAAACTGTTTTTT. It yields the protein CATSSYREKVEKLFF.

The sample holds a few counts of this clone. The rearrangement joins TRBV4-1 to TRBJ2-3; 14 bases line up with TRBD2. This CDR3 has 20 residues. V lost 1 base to trimming and J lost 4 bases; unmatched junction nucleotides: 13. CDR1 is MGHRA, CDR2 YSYEKL, per germline. Written as DNA, the CDR3 is TGCGCCAGCAGCCAAGGGGTTTTAATGGGGACTAGCGGGGGCGCAGATACGCAGTATTTT. It translates to CASSQGVLMGTSGGADTQYF.

This clone was detected once. The chain couples TRBV4-1 to TRBJ1-1; tentatively, D is TRBD1 (5 bases). CDR1 and CDR2 (germline): MGHRA, YSYEKL. This CDR3 is built from 14 residues. Trimming removed 4 bases from V and 3 bases from J, with 12 bases in between. The CDR3 region is CASSPGNRDTEAFF. CDR3 nucleotides: TGCGCCAGCAGCCCAGGGAATCGGGACACTGAAGCTTTCTTT.

This clone was seen a few times. The rearrangement links TRBV2 to TRBJ2-1; 9 nucleotides agree with TRBD2. Trimming cost V 2 bases and J 7 bases; bases outside gene matches: 3. This CDR3 spans 14 amino acids. Germline CDR1 SNHLY, CDR2 FYNNEI. The DNA of the CDR3 is TGTGCCAGCAGTGAACTAGCGGGAAGGAATGAGCAGTTCTTC. Amino acid sequence: CASSELAGRNEQFF.

The chain joins TRBV6-5 to TRBJ1-3; D remains ambiguous. The CDR3 length is 14 residues. V lost 6 bases, J lost 0 bases, and 9 bases lay in between. Germline-derived CDR1 and CDR2 are MNHEY and SVGAGI. For the CDR3, the DNA is TGTGCCAGCAGCTCAGATTACTCTGGAAACACCATATATTTT. As protein: CASSSDYSGNTIYF.

This clone was counted a single time. The V gene is TRBV18, the J gene TRBJ2-3, with TRBD2 matching 9 bases. Germline-derived CDR1 and CDR2 are KGHSH and LQKENI. V gave up 6 bases and J gave up 7 bases; unmatched junction bases: 14. The CDR3 is 16 residues long. CDR3 protein: CASSPIEVAGANTQYF. The CDR3 DNA reads as TGTGCCAGCTCCCCGATCGAGGTAGCGGGAGCTAATACGCAGTATTTT.

This clone turned up a few times. The chain uses TRBV6-1 and TRBJ2-7, with TRBD1 identical over 9 bases. Trimming cost V 6 bases and J 7 bases; bases outside gene matches: 10. Germline lookup yields CDR1 MNHNS and CDR2 SASEGT. The CDR3 extends over 14 amino acids. The CDR3 loop reads CASSSDRGPGEQYF. In DNA, the CDR3 is TGTGCCAGCAGCTCGGACAGGGGACCTGGGGAGCAGTACTTC.

This clone rates as medium-sized. The chain has TRBV30 and TRBJ1-1; possibly TRBD1 for D (6 bases). Trimming took off 3 bases at V and 1 base at J, with 9 bases between the two ends. This CDR3 is 13 amino acids long. The germline V gene has CDR1 GTSNPN and CDR2 SVGIG (reference sequence). The DNA of the CDR3 is TGTGCCTGGAGCTCAGGGGCGAACACTGAAGCTTTCTTT. Protein: CAWSSGANTEAFF.

This clone was seen a handful of times. The chain has TRBV11-2 and TRBJ2-7, with TRBD1 matching over 8 bases. With V trimmed by 3 bases and J by 0 bases, 13 bases remained unmatched. CDR3 length: 18 residues. The germline gives CDR1 SGHAT, CDR2 FQNNGV. For the CDR3, the DNA is TGTGCCAGCAGCTTCACATTATCCGGGACAGGTCCCTCCTACGAGCAGTACTTC. This codes for CASSFTLSGTGPSYEQYF.

The gene calls are TRBV27 and TRBJ1-2; D is possibly TRBD1 (5 bases). This CDR3 is 13 amino acids long. The V and J ends lost 3 bases and 7 bases respectively, with 12 bases between them. Germline lookup yields CDR1 MNHEY and CDR2 SMNVEV (reference sequence). CDR3 sequence (DNA): TGTGCCAGCAGTTTCGGGGGGGGATCTGGCTACACCTTC. Its protein is CASSFGGGSGYTF.

The V gene is TRBV11-2, the J gene TRBJ2-7; D is undetermined. V shed 1 base and J shed 2 bases, with 6 bases lying between them. The CDR3 loop spans 13 amino acids. The germline CDR1 and CDR2 sequences are SGHAT and FQNNGV. CDR3 in DNA: TGTGCCAGCAGCTTAGGCGCCACCTACGAGCAGTACTTC. Translating it yields CASSLGATYEQYF.

The chain is built from TRBV5-1 and TRBJ1-1; 10 bases align to TRBD1. The CDR3 is 15 residues long. Germline lookup yields CDR1 SGHRS and CDR2 YFSETQ. Germline trimming cut 3 bases from V and 5 bases from J; bases unmatched to any gene: 7. CDR3: CASSSGTGAITEAFF. Written as DNA, the CDR3 is TGCGCCAGCAGCTCAGGGACAGGGGCGATTACTGAAGCTTTCTTT.

V is TRBV14 and J is TRBJ2-2; perhaps TRBD1 as D (5 bases). The CDR3 loop spans 17 amino acids. V was clipped by 2 bases and J by 4 bases, with 17 bases between them. Germline CDR1 reads SGHDN; CDR2 reads FVKESK. The CDR3 region has the DNA TGTGCCAGCAGCCAAAAGACAGACCGTCTGACCACCGGGGAGCTGTTTTTT. It yields the protein CASSQKTDRLTTGELFF.

This clone came up a few times. This rearrangement joins TRBV4-3 to TRBJ1-3; tentative D call: TRBD1 (5 bases). Trimming pared 4 bases from V and 1 base from J, leaving 8 bases between. The CDR3 contains 14 residues. The germline gives CDR1 LGHNA, CDR2 YSLEER. The chain's CDR3 is CASSPAGSGNTIYF. In nucleotides, the CDR3 is TGCGCCAGCAGCCCGGCAGGGTCTGGAAACACCATATATTTT.

The chain joins TRBV27 to TRBJ2-7; TRBD1 aligns across 9 bases. J was trimmed by 5 bases and V by 6 bases; bases with no gene match: 11. This CDR3 has 15 residues. Per germline, CDR1 MNHEY and CDR2 SMNVEV (reference sequence). CDR3 nucleotides: TGTGCCAGCAGCACTCCCGGGACAGGGATCCACGAGCAGTACTTC. Translated: CASSTPGTGIHEQYF.

V gene TRBV6-5 combines with J gene TRBJ1-2, with TRBD1 as a possible D gene (5 bases). This CDR3 has 13 residues. Germline lookup yields CDR1 MNHEY and CDR2 SVGAGI. The V end was cut by 7 bases, the J end by 4 bases, with 13 bases between. In DNA, the CDR3 is TGTGCCAGCAACCGGGACTCCCCCTATGGCTACACCTTC. Translated, it gives CASNRDSPYGYTF.

The CDR3 reads CASTAGGPVEQYF. CDR3 nucleotide sequence: TGTGCCAGCACGGCGGGAGGGCCTGTCGAGCAGTACTTC. The chain employs TRBV6-1 and TRBJ2-7; 9 bases match TRBD2. In germline, CDR1 is MNHNS, CDR2 SASEGT. The CDR3 has 13 residues. Trimming removed 7 bases from V and 6 bases from J; junction bases left unmatched: 7.

This clone came up a few times. This chain connects TRBV6-1 to TRBJ1-1; TRBD1 aligns across 7 bases. There are 14 residues in the CDR3. V dropped 5 bases and J dropped 5; count of bases not matched to a gene: 8. The germline V gene encodes CDR1 MNHNS and CDR2 SASEGT. CDR3 region: CASSSLQGVTEAFF. The CDR3 region has the DNA TGTGCCAGCAGTTCCCTCCAGGGGGTAACTGAAGCTTTCTTT.

The chain has TRBV5-6 and TRBJ2-1, with TRBD2 matching 9 bases. V was clipped by 1 base and J by 3 bases; unmatched bases: 5. The CDR3 contains 16 residues. The germline V gene has CDR1 SGHDT and CDR2 YYEEEE. The CDR3 nucleotides read TGTGCCAGCAGCTTGTGGCGGGAGGGCTTCTACAATGAGCAGTTCTTC. Its translation is CASSLWREGFYNEQFF.

This chain connects TRBV2 to TRBJ2-7; TRBD2 might be the D (6 bases). V was trimmed by 5 bases and J by 2 bases, leaving 16 bases between them. The CDR3 consists of 15 residues. Germline V gene lookup returns CDR1 SNHLY and CDR2 FYNNEI. The chain's CDR3 is CASSTGTLLPYEQYF. The DNA for the CDR3 is TGTGCCAGCAGTACCGGGACTCTCCTACCCTACGAGCAGTACTTC. Filled out from reference TRBV2 and TRBJ2-7, the complete variable domain reads EPEVTQTPSHQVTQMGQEVILRCVPISNHLYFYWYRQILGQKVEFLVSFYNNEISEKSEIFDDQFSVERPDGSNFTLKIRSTKLEDSAMYFCASSTGTLLPYEQYFGPGTRLTVT.

This clone rates as medium-sized. The genes are TRBV5-1 and TRBJ1-1; D remains ambiguous. CDR1 is SGHRS and CDR2 is YFSETQ in the germline V gene. This CDR3 comprises 14 residues. V shed 0 bases and J shed 1 base, with 7 bases lying between them. The CDR3 reads CASSLGEGNTEAFF. The CDR3 DNA is TGCGCCAGCAGCTTGGGGGAGGGGAACACTGAAGCTTTCTTT.